Listed below are T cell receptor beta chains from one sample, sequenced in a study of blood T cell repertoires in COVID-19. Clones were read by immunoSEQ multiplex PCR, and TCRdb kept only the in-frame ones, dropping some. The table shows approximately 150,000 clones, with about nine tenths occurring only once. The sequenced sample consisted of peripheral blood. The receptors come from a human donor in a cohort sampled during active COVID-19. Each CDR3 is given with its conserved first and last residue. D genes are given only for firm matches. Rows may omit the clone size; those that give it use once, few, many or a size class.

>NA|NA|TRBJ2-4|TRBV7-9
TGTGCCAGCAGCTCGACTGTGAACGATCTCCGGAGAGGCAAAAACATTCAGTACTTC
CASSSTVNDLRRGKNIQYF
>once|TRBD1|TRBJ2-7|TRBV2
TGTGCCAGCACCAGGGACAGGTTCGACGAGCAGTACTTC
CASTRDRFDEQYF
>NA|NA|TRBJ2-1|TRBV4-1
TGCGCCAGCAGCCAAGGTACAGCTTCCTACAATGAGCAGTTCTTC
CASSQGTASYNEQFF
>NA|NA|TRBJ2-7|TRBV10-3
TGTGCCATCAGTGAGGCACAGGTACTCTCCTACGAGCAGTACTTC
CAISEAQVLSYEQYF
>NA|NA|TRBJ1-4|TRBV5-5
TGTGCCAGCAGCTTGGTGCCAGCAACTAATGAAAAACTGTTTTTT
CASSLVPATNEKLFF
>NA|NA|TRBJ1-1|TRBV7-8
TGTGCCAGCAGCTTAGCGACGGGTCGCCATATGAACACTGAAGCTTTCTTT
CASSLATGRHMNTEAFF
>NA|NA|TRBJ1-2|TRBV9
TGTGCCAGCAGCCGGACAGAAAACTATGGCTACACCTTC
CASSRTENYGYTF
>NA|TRBD1|TRBJ2-3|TRBV6-5
TGTGCCAGCAGGCGGGACAGGTTGAGGACAGATACGCAGTATTTT
CASRRDRLRTDTQYF
>NA|NA|TRBJ2-5|TRBV7-3
TGTGCCAGCAGCTTAGGCCAAGGCAGGGTCGAGACCCAGTACTTC
CASSLGQGRVETQYF
>NA|NA|TRBJ2-4|TRBV30
TGTGCCTGGAGTGTGGGGGGGCGTCAGTACTTC
CAWSVGGRQYF
>NA|NA|TRBJ2-7|TRBV7-9
TGTGCCAGCAGCTTAGTTAACAGCTACGAGCAGTACTTC
CASSLVNSYEQYF
>NA|NA|TRBJ1-5|TRBV11-2
TGTGCCAGCAGCAACGCCGGGCCCCAGCATTTT
CASSNAGPQHF
>once|NA|TRBJ1-5|TRBV2
TGTGCCAGCGGGAGGCAGCCCCAGCATTTT
CASGRQPQHF
>NA|TRBD2|TRBJ2-7|TRBV5-5
TGTGCCAGCAGCCGGGACCTACTCCCCCCGGGGGGCTACGAGCAGTACTTC
CASSRDLLPPGGYEQYF
>NA|TRBD2|TRBJ2-1|TRBV4-2
TGTGCCAGCAGCCAAGGCCGCGGGGGGAGGGGTTCCAATGAGCAGTTCTTC
CASSQGRGGRGSNEQFF
>NA|NA|TRBJ2-1|TRBV12-3/TRBV12-4
TGTGCCAGCAGTCCCCTCTTGAATGAGCAGTTCTTC
CASSPLLNEQFF
>NA|TRBD1|TRBJ2-2|TRBV7-9
TGTGCCAGCAGCGCTTGGACAGGAACGAACACCGGGGAGCTGTTTTTT
CASSAWTGTNTGELFF
>NA|NA|TRBJ2-3|TRBV4-1
TGCGCCAGCAGCCAAGTGGGATCGGGCGGGGATACGCAGTATTTT
CASSQVGSGGDTQYF
>few|NA|TRBJ1-6|TRBV6-5
TGTGCCAGCAGTTACTTAGTCTCCTATAATTCACCCCTCCACTTT
CASSYLVSYNSPLHF
>NA|NA|TRBJ2-1|TRBV19
TGTGCCAGTAGTATTTACGGGGTTACGGATGAGCAGTTCTTC
CASSIYGVTDEQFF
>NA|NA|TRBJ2-5|TRBV5-1
TGCGCCAGCAGCTTGGAGGCAGGGGACGAGACCCAGTACTTC
CASSLEAGDETQYF
>NA|TRBD2|TRBJ2-7|TRBV2
TGTGCCAGCAGTGATTTGGGCGGGGGGGCGGCCGAGCAGTACTTC
CASSDLGGGAAEQYF
>NA|TRBD1|TRBJ1-2|TRBV30
TGTGCCTGGAGTGACTACAGGGGAGGCTATGGCTACACCTTC
CAWSDYRGGYGYTF
>NA|NA|TRBJ2-3|TRBV7-2
TGTGCCAGCAGCTTAGTTCAGGGCTACAGCTCAGATACGCAGTATTTT
CASSLVQGYSSDTQYF
>NA|NA|TRBJ1-6|TRBV9
TGTGCCAGCAGCCCCCGAGGACAAGGGCTTTCACCCCTCCACTTT
CASSPRGQGLSPLHF
>NA|TRBD1|TRBJ2-7|TRBV5-1
TGCGCCAGCAGCCCCGGGACAGCCTACGAGCAGTACTTC
CASSPGTAYEQYF
>NA|TRBD2|TRBJ2-3|TRBV5-8
TGTGCCAGCAGCGTCGGGACTAGCGGGGCGACTAGCACAGATACGCAGTATTTT
CASSVGTSGATSTDTQYF
>NA|NA|TRBJ2-1|TRBV29-1
TGCAGCGTGGCCAAGACGGGCTCCTACAATGAGCAGTTCTTC
CSVAKTGSYNEQFF
>NA|NA|TRBJ1-1|TRBV6-1
TGTGCCAGCAGTGAGGGTAGGGGCTTGAACACTGAAGCTTTCTTT
CASSEGRGLNTEAFF
>NA|NA|TRBJ1-2|TRBV19
TGTGCCCTCCTGAACAGGACCTTTGGCTACACCTTC
CALLNRTFGYTF
>once|TRBD2|TRBJ2-3|TRBV14
TGTGCCAGCAGCCAAGTGGGGGGGATCACAGATACGCAGTATTTT
CASSQVGGITDTQYF
>NA|NA|TRBJ2-7|TRBV29-1
TGCAGCGTTGTGAAGCAGGGTTCCTACGAGCAGTACTTC
CSVVKQGSYEQYF
>NA|NA|TRBJ2-7|TRBV27
TGTGCCAGCAGTTGGAGCGCAGGGGCAGGCGAGCAGTACTTC
CASSWSAGAGEQYF
>NA|NA|TRBJ2-4|TRBV5-1
TGCGCCAGCAGCGTGCCCAGGGGGGAGGAAAACATTCAGTACTTC
CASSVPRGEENIQYF
>few|NA|TRBJ1-4|TRBV7-9
TGTGCCAGCAGCTTGCGGAATGAAAAACTGTTTTTT
CASSLRNEKLFF
>NA|NA|TRBJ1-4|TRBV5-1
TGCGCCAGCAGGAGGGCCCGCGAAGAAAAACTGTTTTTT
CASRRAREEKLFF
>NA|NA|TRBJ1-2|TRBV11-2
TGTGCCAGCAGCTTAACAGGGAAGGAAGGCTACACCTTC
CASSLTGKEGYTF
>NA|NA|TRBJ1-1|TRBV5-8
TGTGCCAGCAGCCGGGGGTTGAACACTGAAGCTTTCTTT
CASSRGLNTEAFF
>NA|NA|TRBJ2-3|TRBV6-5
TGTGCCAGCACGCGGGCGGCAGATACGCAGTATTTT
CASTRAADTQYF
>once|NA|TRBJ2-7|TRBV5-5
TGTGCCAGCAGCTTGGTGGCAGGGGTCGAGCAGTACTTC
CASSLVAGVEQYF
>NA|NA|TRBJ2-1|TRBV20-1
TGCAGTGCTTTCGTTTCCAATGAGCAGTTCTTC
CSAFVSNEQFF
>NA|NA|TRBJ1-2|TRBV10-1
TGCGCCAGACTACAGGGCTCTCCTTATGGCTACACCTTC
CARLQGSPYGYTF
>NA|TRBD2|TRBJ2-4|TRBV5-4
TGTGCCAGCAGCTTTTGGGGGGGGAAAAACATTCAGTACTTC
CASSFWGGKNIQYF
>once|TRBD1|TRBJ1-1|TRBV11-3
TGTGCCAGCAGCGGAGGACAGGCGAACACTGAAGCTTTCTTT
CASSGGQANTEAFF
>NA|NA|TRBJ1-4|TRBV19
TGTGCCAGCTCGGTACCTGATGCCGAAAAACTGTTTTTT
CASSVPDAEKLFF
>NA|NA|TRBJ2-1|TRBV7-9
TGTGCCAGCAGCCCCTGGGGTAGGGGCTCCTACAATGAGCAGTTCTTC
CASSPWGRGSYNEQFF